The 27 T cell receptor beta chains below were found in one sample sequenced in a study of cytomegalovirus exposure and HLA in healthy donors (dated by TCRdb to the late 2010s). Library preparation employed the immunoSEQ multiplex PCR assay. For the multiplex PCR, a mixture combining 60 forward primers for TCR Vbeta segments and 13 reverse primers for TCR Jbeta segments was used. TCRdb carries this immuneACCESS record with in-frame sequences only. Its versions omit some clonotypes, under half of them owing to an unresolved V gene in the studies checked, with the rest unexplained. A total of 35,000 to 40,000 clones appear in this sample, about 67% of them only once. The top ten hold approximately 6.3% of the sample. Source material: PBMCs. Receptors originate from a man aged 25 to 45 in good health and CMV-seronegative.

The CDR3 sequence: CAWGLAGGTDTQYF. The CDR3 bases are TGTGCCTGGGGGCTAGCGGGGGGCACAGATACGCAGTATTTT. This rearrangement joins TRBV30 to TRBJ2-3; 10 positions match TRBD2. This CDR3 is built from 14 residues. CDR1 and CDR2 (germline): GTSNPN, SVGIG (reference sequence). The V segment lost 5 bases and the J segment 1 base; nucleotides outside the gene matches: 3.

This chain connects TRBV29-1 to TRBJ2-3, with 13 bases identical to TRBD2. The ends lost 7 bases at V and 3 bases at J; junction bases unmatched: 4. Germline CDR1 reads SQVTM; CDR2 reads ANQGSEA. This CDR3 is 14 amino acids long. CDR3 DNA sequence: TGCAGCGGGAGGACTAGCGGGGGAACAGATACGCAGTATTTT. Amino acid sequence: CSGRTSGGTDTQYF.

This chain links TRBV23-1 with TRBJ2-7; a weak D match, TRBD1 (6 bases). TRBV23-1 qualifies as an ORF whose function is uncertain. V was cut by 0 bases and J by 3 bases, with 6 bases left in between. This CDR3 is 13 amino acids long. CDR3 loop: CASSQSGGYEQYF. DNA for the CDR3: TGCGCCAGCAGTCAATCAGGGGGCTACGAGCAGTACTTC.

The chain links TRBV5-6 to TRBJ2-4; D is perhaps TRBD1 (6 bases). Trimming took 10 bases from V and 0 from J, leaving 17 bases between them. CDR1 is SGHDT, CDR2 YYEEEE, per germline. The CDR3 covers 15 residues. The chain's CDR3 is CAGSQGLLAKNIQYF. DNA for the CDR3: TGTGCCGGATCCCAGGGGTTACTAGCCAAAAACATTCAGTACTTC.

The gene calls are TRBV7-9 and TRBJ1-1; TRBD1 matches 7 bases. Germline-derived CDR1 and CDR2 are SEHNR and FQNEAQ (reference sequence). The CDR3 totals 15 residues. Trimming cost V 3 bases and J 7 bases; bases outside gene matches: 11. CDR3 nucleotides: TGTGCCAGCAGCTTCCGAGGGGGCGAAGGAGATGAAGCTTTCTTT. This codes for CASSFRGGEGDEAFF.

This rearrangement joins TRBV18 to TRBJ2-1, with 10 bases that match TRBD2. The CDR3 sequence is 20 residues long. Germline loops: CDR1 KGHSH, CDR2 LQKENI. Trimming removed 1 base from V and 5 bases from J; junction bases left unmatched: 17. The CDR3 loop reads CASSPLSLLAGLWGDNEQFF. In DNA, the CDR3 is TGTGCCAGCTCACCACTATCTCTACTAGCGGGATTATGGGGGGACAATGAGCAGTTCTTC. Based on the CDR3 plus reference TRBV18 and TRBJ2-1, the full variable domain is NAGVMQNPRHLVRRRGQEARLRCSPMKGHSHVYWYRQLPEEGLKFMVYLQKENIIDESGMPKERFSAEFPKEGPSILRIQQVVRGDSAAYFCASSPLSLLAGLWGDNEQFFGPGTRLTVL.

This sequence joins TRBV29-1 and TRBJ1-1, with D perhaps matching TRBD1 (6 bases). V was cut by 3 bases and J by 6 bases, with 26 bases left in between. This CDR3 has 17 amino acids. Per the germline V gene, CDR1 is SQVTM and CDR2 is ANQGSEA. CDR3 loop: CSVDPDRQGVQDPEAFF. CDR3 coding DNA: TGCAGCGTTGACCCCGACAGGCAAGGTGTTCAGGATCCTGAAGCTTTCTTT.

V usage is TRBV19 and J usage is TRBJ2-3; D gene ambiguous. In germline, CDR1 is LNHDA, CDR2 SQIVND (reference sequence). V was trimmed by 5 bases and J by 2 bases, leaving 8 bases between them. The CDR3 covers 13 residues. CDR3 coding DNA: TGTGCCAGTAGTGTTCAGAACACAGATACGCAGTATTTT. Protein product: CASSVQNTDTQYF.

This clone was detected only a few times. This chain joins TRBV23-1 and TRBJ1-4; D is ambiguous. TRBV23-1 is placed among ORFs of uncertain function. This CDR3 region has 17 residues. Trimming shortened V by 0 bases and J by 2 bases, and 13 bases separated the two germline ends. CDR3 bases: TGCGCCAGCAGTCAATCCGGGGAAAACGATACTAATGAAAAACTGTTTTTT. Translated: CASSQSGENDTNEKLFF.

This clone has just one count. The chain employs TRBV28 and TRBJ2-7; D possibly corresponds to TRBD1 (6 bases). The CDR3 runs to 16 residues. With 6 bases removed from V and 2 bases from J, the gap between germline ends came to 20 bases. CDR1 MDHEN and CDR2 SYDVKM come from the germline V gene. The DNA for the CDR3 is TGTGCCAGCAGCGTCGGGACAAAGGGTCGCCCCTACGAGCAGTACTTC. Amino acid sequence: CASSVGTKGRPYEQYF.

The chain is built from TRBV4-1 and TRBJ2-5; perhaps TRBD1 as D (6 bases). The J call may be wrong; the DNA end is better matched by TRBJ2-7. Germline V gene lookup returns CDR1 MGHRA and CDR2 YSYEKL. The CDR3 is made up of 15 amino acids. DNA for the CDR3: TGCGCCAGCAGCCAAGCCTGGGGGCGCCCCTACGAGCAGTACTTC. As protein: CASSQAWGRPYEQYF.

This rearrangement joins TRBV7-2 to TRBJ2-7; 9 nucleotides agree with TRBD2. The germline V gene has CDR1 SGHTA and CDR2 FQGNSA. The CDR3 is made up of 18 amino acids. V lost 6 bases to trimming and J lost 0 bases; unmatched junction nucleotides: 15. DNA of the CDR3: TGTGCCAGCAGGCTAATCCCTGGACTAGCGTCAACCTCCTACGAGCAGTACTTC. Protein sequence: CASRLIPGLASTSYEQYF.

The rearrangement joins TRBV18 to TRBJ2-6; D gene uncertain. Trimming pared 4 bases from V and 4 bases from J, leaving 11 bases between. This CDR3 has 15 amino acids. Germline CDR1 is KGHSH and CDR2 is LQKENI. The CDR3 loop reads CASSLELSGANVLTF. DNA of the CDR3: TGTGCCAGCTCACTGGAGCTTTCAGGGGCCAACGTCCTGACTTTC. The entire variable domain, with the rest obtained from reference TRBV18 and TRBJ2-6, is as follows: NAGVMQNPRHLVRRRGQEARLRCSPMKGHSHVYWYRQLPEEGLKFMVYLQKENIIDESGMPKERFSAEFPKEGPSILRIQQVVRGDSAAYFCASSLELSGANVLTFGAGSRLTVL.

This chain connects TRBV13 to TRBJ2-3; tentatively, D is TRBD1 (5 bases). This CDR3 is built from 13 residues. Per germline, CDR1 PRHDT and CDR2 FYEKMQ (reference sequence). Trimming pared 3 bases from V and 5 bases from J, leaving 9 bases between. CDR3 DNA: TGTGCCAGCAGCTTCTGGACAAGAGATACGCAGTATTTT. This encodes CASSFWTRDTQYF.

The gene calls are TRBV7-3 and TRBJ2-5; tentatively, D is TRBD2 (7 bases). The CDR3 has 15 residues. V was pared by 4 bases and J by 4 bases, with 16 bases between. The germline V gene encodes CDR1 SGHTA and CDR2 FQGTGA. For the CDR3, the DNA is TGTGCCAGCAGCTCTCACGGGGGGCCAGGAGAGACCCAGTACTTC. This encodes CASSSHGGPGETQYF.

The chain employs TRBV9 and TRBJ2-7; a possible D gene is TRBD1 (5 bases). CDR1 is SGDLS, CDR2 YYNGEE, per germline. V lost 3 bases and J lost 0, with 10 bases in between. CDR3 length: 14 residues. The DNA of the CDR3 is TGTGCCAGCAGCGCACAGGCCCTCTCCTACGAGCAGTACTTC. This translates into CASSAQALSYEQYF.

This clone was observed a few times. The genes are TRBV18 and TRBJ2-5; D not certain. The CDR3 spans 13 residues. The germline V and J ends were trimmed by 4 bases and 4 bases, with 10 bases remaining between them. Germline V gene lookup returns CDR1 KGHSH and CDR2 LQKENI. CDR3 DNA: TGTGCCAGCTCACTTGACATGGCAGAGACCCAGTACTTC. Its translation is CASSLDMAETQYF.

The J gene is TRBJ2-1, the V gene TRBV6-6; TRBD2 matches 8 bases. Looked up from germline, CDR1 is MNHNY and CDR2 is SVGAGI (reference sequence). The CDR3 has 16 amino acids. With 6 bases clipped from V and 0 bases from J, the junction kept 7 bases outside the gene matches. Here the CDR3 DNA reads TGTGCCAGCAGGACGGGCGGGAGGCGCTCCTACAATGAGCAGTTCTTC. Translated: CASRTGGRRSYNEQFF.

In DNA form, the CDR3 reads TGCGCCAGCAGCCTCCGGGATTTCTACAATGAGCAGTTCTTC. Translated: CASSLRDFYNEQFF. This chain joins TRBV5-1 and TRBJ2-1; TRBD2 might be the D (5 bases). The CDR3 covers 14 residues. Looked up from germline, CDR1 is SGHRS and CDR2 is YFSETQ. V lost 4 bases and J lost 3, with 11 bases in between.

V gene TRBV5-1 combines with J gene TRBJ1-1; the D gene is possibly TRBD1 (5 bases). CDR1 is SGHRS and CDR2 is YFSETQ in the germline V gene. With 4 bases removed from V and 7 bases from J, the gap between germline ends came to 26 bases. The CDR3 loop spans 17 amino acids. The CDR3 sequence: CASSRNEMTESYIEAFF. CDR3 bases: TGCGCCAGCAGCCGAAACGAAATGACAGAGTCTTATATTGAAGCTTTCTTT.

CDR3 nucleotide sequence: TGTGCCAGCTCAGAGTCCCCGGCAGTCCTTTCGGGGGGCTACACCTTC. Translation: CASSESPAVLSGGYTF. The chain couples TRBV18 to TRBJ1-2; D not resolved. Germline CDR1 and CDR2: KGHSH and LQKENI. The CDR3 runs 16 residues. V was clipped by 5 bases and J by 8 bases, with 24 bases between them. The whole variable domain, filled in from reference TRBV18 and TRBJ1-2, reads NAGVMQNPRHLVRRRGQEARLRCSPMKGHSHVYWYRQLPEEGLKFMVYLQKENIIDESGMPKERFSAEFPKEGPSILRIQQVVRGDSAAYFCASSESPAVLSGGYTFGSGTRLTVV.

This chain's CDR3 is CASSSQGYYGYTF. The CDR3 DNA reads TGTGCCAGCAGCTCACAGGGTTACTATGGCTACACCTTC. The chain employs TRBV6-1 and TRBJ1-2; D possibly corresponds to TRBD1 (6 bases). Trimming shortened V by 6 bases and J by 3 bases, and 11 bases separated the two germline ends. The CDR3 is 13 residues long. The germline CDR1 and CDR2 sequences are MNHNS and SASEGT.

The chain carries TRBV21-1 and TRBJ2-2; the table's D call TRBD2 went unverified against the DNA. TRBV21-1 is designated a pseudogene. The CDR3 spans 17 residues. The CDR3, as DNA: TGTGCCAGCAGCAAAGGAGAAGAGGGGAGGAGGAACGGGGAGCTGTTTTTT. It is translated as CASSKGEEGRRNGELFF.

This chain connects TRBV28 to TRBJ2-3; 11 bases align to TRBD2. Germline CDR1 and CDR2: MDHEN and SYDVKM. CDR3 length: 16 residues. The J segment lost 5 bases and the V segment lost 4 bases, leaving 8 bases of the junction unmatched. In DNA, the CDR3 is TGTGCCAGCAGTTCCCCTAGCGGGAGGTTTGGAGATACGCAGTATTTT. This gives the protein CASSSPSGRFGDTQYF.

V usage is TRBV20-1 and J usage is TRBJ2-7, with 13 bases fitting TRBD2. CDR3 size: 11 residues. Germline V lookup: CDR1 DFQATT, CDR2 SNEGSKA (reference sequence). CDR3 bases: TGCAGAGGACTAGCGGGAGACGAGCAGTACTTC. The encoded protein is CRGLAGDEQYF.

This clone was seen only a few times. This chain uses TRBV5-8 with TRBJ2-5; no definite D call. TRBJ2-7 matches the DNA end more closely, so the J call is doubtful. The CDR3 runs 13 residues. In germline, CDR1 is SGHTS, CDR2 YDEGEE. CDR3 protein: CASSYRMRYEQYF. CDR3 bases: TGTGCCAGCAGCTATCGGATGCGGTACGAGCAGTACTTC.

This chain's CDR3 is CASSLQLNSNQPQHF. For the CDR3, the DNA is TGTGCCAGCAGTTTGCAGTTGAATAGCAATCAGCCCCAGCATTTT. The rearrangement joins TRBV28 to TRBJ1-5; unclear D gene. V lost 3 bases to trimming and J lost 0 bases, with 9 bases between them. Per germline, CDR1 MDHEN and CDR2 SYDVKM. This CDR3 is 15 amino acids long.